The clone carrying this T cell receptor beta chain came up a few times. Participants' reported clinical history set cohort assignment. How the authors handled the data: For nucleated cells, counts were estimated from reference gene primer amplification. Using immunoSEQ multiplex PCR, the repertoire was profiled, and TCRdb retains in-frame clones only, with some absent. The V and J calls and clone size were taken over from that table, and D and trimming were inferred from the DNA. This repertoire shows about 210,000 clones, roughly 77% found once; its top ten account for 7.5% to 10%. The entry originates in a study of blood T cell repertoires in COVID-19. Study overall: Collection of acute and convalescent COVID-19 samples took place in the United States, Italy and Spain. Sources were T cells, B-cell-depleted T cells, or PBMCs; the material itself was cDNA or gDNA.

From germline, CDR1 is LNHDA and CDR2 SQIVND (reference sequence). CDR3 length: 12 residues. V lost 5 bases, J lost 8 bases, and 12 bases lay in between. Specimen: PBMCs or T cells enriched from blood (not recorded which). The sequence was collected from a man in his forties who had recovered from COVID-19. V is TRBV19 and J is TRBJ1-1, with a tentative D call TRBD1 (5 bases). The DNA for the CDR3 is TGTGCCAGTAGTGGCCCGGGACTGGAAGCTTTCTTT. Its translation is CASSGPGLEAFF.